A selection of T cell receptor beta chains follows, all from one sample in a study of CD8+CD57+ T cells in acquired aplastic anemia. TCRdb called the reads again in MiXCR, with one record for every CDR3 protein. The sample holds 100,000 to 120,000 distinct CDR3 sequences, around 53% seen once. The sequencing input was sorted CD4+, CD8+, or CD8+CD57+ T cells (not recorded which) from PBMCs. These receptors all come from a human donor in good health, serving as a control. Both conserved end residues are part of each CDR3. Fields, in order: J gene, V gene, CDR3 protein.

j_gene: TRBJ1-1; v_gene: TRBV7-2; CDR3aa: CASSTPGQGPTEAFF
j_gene: TRBJ2-7; v_gene: TRBV14; CDR3aa: CASSQEGTGYYHYEQYF
j_gene: TRBJ2-1; v_gene: TRBV3-1; CDR3aa: CASSQGPWTSGGADEQFF
j_gene: TRBJ2-7; v_gene: TRBV29-1; CDR3aa: CSVGTGAYEQYF
j_gene: TRBJ2-3; v_gene: TRBV11-1; CDR3aa: CASSLIGGAGWADTQYF
j_gene: TRBJ1-5; v_gene: TRBV19; CDR3aa: CASSIGNRGGQPQHF
j_gene: TRBJ2-1; v_gene: TRBV10-3; CDR3aa: CAISESASGDEQFF
j_gene: TRBJ2-5; v_gene: TRBV20-1; CDR3aa: CSARLAGAGETQYF
j_gene: TRBJ2-1; v_gene: TRBV11-1; CDR3aa: CASSIPRAGGVNEQFF
j_gene: TRBJ2-5; v_gene: TRBV5-5; CDR3aa: CASSTGQGGQEETQYF
j_gene: TRBJ2-5; v_gene: TRBV9; CDR3aa: CASSEPTSGGGETQYF
j_gene: TRBJ2-2; v_gene: TRBV15; CDR3aa: CATSRVATGELFF
j_gene: TRBJ2-7; v_gene: TRBV19; CDR3aa: CASSIDGQGAPTYEQYF
j_gene: TRBJ2-1; v_gene: TRBV11-2; CDR3aa: CASSWTGGSNEQFF
j_gene: TRBJ1-2; v_gene: TRBV7-6; CDR3aa: CASSLGQSYGYTF
j_gene: TRBJ2-5; v_gene: TRBV19; CDR3aa: CASRSPGPRQETQYF
j_gene: TRBJ1-1; v_gene: TRBV6-5; CDR3aa: CASSYSIPGHGSTTEAFF
j_gene: TRBJ2-7; v_gene: TRBV7-9; CDR3aa: CASSSDRTYEQYF
j_gene: TRBJ2-5; v_gene: TRBV10-3; CDR3aa: CAISEVTADTQYF
j_gene: TRBJ2-7; v_gene: TRBV2; CDR3aa: CASRKGLIYEQYF